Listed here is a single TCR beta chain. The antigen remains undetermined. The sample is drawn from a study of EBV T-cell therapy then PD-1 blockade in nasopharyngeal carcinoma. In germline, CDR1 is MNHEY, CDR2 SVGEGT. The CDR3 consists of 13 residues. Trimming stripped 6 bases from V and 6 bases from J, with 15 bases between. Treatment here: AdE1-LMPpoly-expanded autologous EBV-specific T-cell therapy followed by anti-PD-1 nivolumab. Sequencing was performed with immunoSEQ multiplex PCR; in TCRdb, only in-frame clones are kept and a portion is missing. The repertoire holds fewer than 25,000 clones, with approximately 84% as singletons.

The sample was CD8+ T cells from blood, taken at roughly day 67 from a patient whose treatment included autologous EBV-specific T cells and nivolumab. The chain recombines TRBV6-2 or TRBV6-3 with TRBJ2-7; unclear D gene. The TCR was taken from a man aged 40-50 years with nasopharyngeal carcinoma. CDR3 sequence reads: CASSPTQLLEQYF. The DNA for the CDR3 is TGTGCCAGCAGCCCTACACAGCTTCTCGAGCAGTACTTC.